This T cell receptor beta chain was sequenced for a study of blood T cell repertoires in COVID-19. Background on the study: The study drew acute and convalescent COVID-19 samples from the United States, Italy and Spain. T cells, B-cell-depleted T cells, or PBMCs supplied cDNA or gDNA.

Looked up from germline, CDR1 is SNHLY and CDR2 is FYNNEI. Losses at the gene ends were 9 bases for V and 6 bases for J; bases not matched to a gene: 7. The CDR3 runs 13 residues. Methods used by the authors: Nucleated cell number was recorded as an estimate derived from reference gene primer amplification. The method was immunoSEQ multiplex PCR; TCRdb's version includes in-frame clones alone and lacks a portion of them. The V and J calls and the clone size are those of that table, but D and trimming were determined from the DNA. The sample lists about 100,000 clones, roughly 92% seen once, with 5% to 7% in the top ten.

The sample comprised peripheral blood. V and J are TRBV2 and TRBJ2-3, with 9 bases lining up with TRBD2. The TCR was taken from a man between 65 and 85 years old with acute or convalescent COVID-19. The DNA of the CDR3 is TGTGCCAGGGGGGGACTAGCAGCGGATACGCAGTATTTT. Translating it yields CARGGLAADTQYF.